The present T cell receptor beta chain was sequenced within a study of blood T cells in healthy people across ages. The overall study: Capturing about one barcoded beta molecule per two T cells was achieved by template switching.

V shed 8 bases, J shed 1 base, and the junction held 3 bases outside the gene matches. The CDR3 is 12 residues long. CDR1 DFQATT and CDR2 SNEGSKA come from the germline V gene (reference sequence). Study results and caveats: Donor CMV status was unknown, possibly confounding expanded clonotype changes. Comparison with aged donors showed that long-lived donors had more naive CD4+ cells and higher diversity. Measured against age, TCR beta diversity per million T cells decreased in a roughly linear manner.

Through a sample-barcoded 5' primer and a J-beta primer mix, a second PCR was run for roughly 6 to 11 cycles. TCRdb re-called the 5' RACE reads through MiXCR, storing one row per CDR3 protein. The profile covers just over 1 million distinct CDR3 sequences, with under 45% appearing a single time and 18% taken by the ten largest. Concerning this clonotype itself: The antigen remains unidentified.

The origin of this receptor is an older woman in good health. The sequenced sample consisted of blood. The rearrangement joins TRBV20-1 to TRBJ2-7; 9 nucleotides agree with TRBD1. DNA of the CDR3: TGCAGTTCGGGACAGGGTTCCTACGAGCAGTACTTC. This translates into CSSGQGSYEQYF.